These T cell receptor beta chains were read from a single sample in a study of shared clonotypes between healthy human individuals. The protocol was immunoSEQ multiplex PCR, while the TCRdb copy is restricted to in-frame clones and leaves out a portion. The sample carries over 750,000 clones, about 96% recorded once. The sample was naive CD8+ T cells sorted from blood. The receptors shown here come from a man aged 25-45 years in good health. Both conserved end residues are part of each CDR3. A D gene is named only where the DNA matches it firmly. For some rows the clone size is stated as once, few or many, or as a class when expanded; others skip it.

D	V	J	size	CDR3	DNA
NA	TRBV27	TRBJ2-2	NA	CASSPGAVGELFF	TGTGCCAGCAGCCCAGGGGCAGTTGGGGAGCTGTTTTTT
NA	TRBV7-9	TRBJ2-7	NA	CASSLTSSGFEQYF	TGTGCCAGCAGCTTAACATCCTCAGGGTTCGAGCAGTACTTC
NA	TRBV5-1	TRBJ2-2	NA	CASSLRSGELFF	TGCGCCAGCAGCTTGAGATCCGGGGAGCTGTTTTTT
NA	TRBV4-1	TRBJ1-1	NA	CASSPRANTEAFF	TGCGCCAGCAGCCCGCGGGCTAACACTGAAGCTTTCTTT
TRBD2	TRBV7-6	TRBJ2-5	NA	CASSLASSGRPTETQYF	TGTGCCAGCAGCTTAGCATCTAGCGGGAGACCCACAGAGACCCAGTACTTC
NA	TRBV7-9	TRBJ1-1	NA	CASSLEGVEAFF	TGTGCCAGCAGCTTAGAGGGGGTTGAAGCTTTCTTT
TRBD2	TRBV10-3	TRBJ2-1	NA	CAISESGGLAGYNEQFF	TGTGCCATCAGTGAGTCAGGAGGGCTAGCGGGTTACAATGAGCAGTTCTTC
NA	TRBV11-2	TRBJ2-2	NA	CASTMPFGQSNTGELFF	TGTGCCAGTACAATGCCCTTTGGGCAGTCGAACACCGGGGAGCTGTTTTTT
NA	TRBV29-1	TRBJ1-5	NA	CSVVFQGMSNQPQHF	TGCAGCGTTGTTTTTCAGGGTATGAGCAATCAGCCCCAGCATTTT
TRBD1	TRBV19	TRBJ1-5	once	CASSWTGSNQPQHF	TGTGCCAGTAGTTGGACAGGGAGCAATCAGCCCCAGCATTTT
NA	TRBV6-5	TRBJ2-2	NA	CASSYSGENTGELFF	TGTGCCAGCAGTTACTCGGGGGAAAACACCGGGGAGCTGTTTTTT
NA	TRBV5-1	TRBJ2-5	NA	CASSLYPGNQETQYF	TGCGCCAGCAGCTTGTATCCAGGAAACCAAGAGACCCAGTACTTC
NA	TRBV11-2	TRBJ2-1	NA	CASSLGPFDEQFF	TGTGCCAGCAGCTTAGGACCCTTCGATGAGCAGTTCTTC
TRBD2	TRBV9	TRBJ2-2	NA	CASSIPGGRANTGELFF	TGTGCCAGCAGCATCCCTGGCGGGAGGGCGAACACCGGGGAGCTGTTTTTT
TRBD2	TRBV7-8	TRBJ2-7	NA	CASSLTRTSVRGLYEQYF	TGTGCCAGCAGCTTAACTAGGACTAGCGTCAGGGGTCTCTACGAGCAGTACTTC
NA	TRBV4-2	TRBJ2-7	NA	CASSQGGTYEQYF	TGTGCCAGCAGCCAGGGCGGGACCTACGAGCAGTACTTC
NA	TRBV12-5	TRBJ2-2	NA	CASGLYSTGELFF	TGTGCTAGTGGTTTGTACAGCACCGGGGAGCTGTTTTTT
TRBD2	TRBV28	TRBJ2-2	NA	CASSFETSTTSNTGELFF	TGTGCCAGCAGTTTTGAGACTAGCACGACCTCGAACACCGGGGAGCTGTTTTTT
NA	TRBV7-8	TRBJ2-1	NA	CASSPIIGFYEQFF	TGTGCCAGCAGCCCAATCATCGGGTTCTATGAGCAGTTCTTC
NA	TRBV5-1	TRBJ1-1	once	CASSPDLGRNTEAFF	TGCGCCAGCAGCCCTGACCTAGGGAGGAACACTGAAGCTTTCTTT
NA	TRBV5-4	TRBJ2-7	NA	CASSLELNPYEQYF	TGTGCCAGCAGCTTGGAACTAAACCCCTACGAGCAGTACTTC
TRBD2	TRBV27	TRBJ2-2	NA	CASSLTQTLAGGPGYTGELFF	TGTGCCAGCAGTTTAACCCAAACACTAGCGGGAGGGCCGGGTTACACCGGGGAGCTGTTTTTT
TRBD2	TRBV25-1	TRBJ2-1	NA	CASSARLVAGGGNEQFF	TGTGCCAGCAGTGCCCGTCTCGTAGCGGGGGGGGGAAATGAGCAGTTCTTC
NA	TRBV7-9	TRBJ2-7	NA	CASSRVDGTYEQYF	TGTGCCAGCAGCCGAGTTGACGGGACCTACGAGCAGTACTTC
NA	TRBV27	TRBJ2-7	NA	CASSISRLSYEQYF	TGTGCCAGCAGCATCAGCCGTCTATCCTACGAGCAGTACTTC